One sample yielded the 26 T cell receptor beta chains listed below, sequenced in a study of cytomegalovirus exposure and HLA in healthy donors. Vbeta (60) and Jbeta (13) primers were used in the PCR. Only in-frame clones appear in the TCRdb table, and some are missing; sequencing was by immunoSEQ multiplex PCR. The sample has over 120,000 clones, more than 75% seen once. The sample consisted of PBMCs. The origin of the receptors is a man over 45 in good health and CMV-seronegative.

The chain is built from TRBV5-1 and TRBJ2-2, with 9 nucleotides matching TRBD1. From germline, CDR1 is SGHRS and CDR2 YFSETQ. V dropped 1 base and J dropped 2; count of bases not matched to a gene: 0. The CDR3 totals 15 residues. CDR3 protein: CASSLTGGNTGELFF. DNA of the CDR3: TGCGCCAGCAGCTTGACAGGGGGCAACACCGGGGAGCTGTTTTTT. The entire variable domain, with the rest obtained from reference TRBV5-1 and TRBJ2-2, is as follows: KAGVTQTPRYLIKTRGQQVTLSCSPISGHRSVSWYQQTPGQGLQFLFEYFSETQRNKGNFPGRFSGRQFSNSRSEMNVSTLELGDSALYLCASSLTGGNTGELFFGEGSRLTVL.

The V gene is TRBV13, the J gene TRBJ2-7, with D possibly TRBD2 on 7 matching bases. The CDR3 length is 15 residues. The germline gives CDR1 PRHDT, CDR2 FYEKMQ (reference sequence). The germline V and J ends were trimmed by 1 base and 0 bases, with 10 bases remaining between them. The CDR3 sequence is CASSLVGGASYEQYF. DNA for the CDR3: TGTGCCAGCAGCTTAGTTGGGGGGGCCTCCTACGAGCAGTACTTC.

As DNA, the CDR3 is TGCGCCAGCAGTGAATGGACTAGCGGGTCCACGTACCAAGAGACCCAGTACTTC. Its protein is CASSEWTSGSTYQETQYF. The J gene is TRBJ2-5, the V gene TRBV10-1, with 11 nucleotides matching TRBD2. The ends lost 3 bases at V and 0 bases at J; junction bases unmatched: 9. From germline, CDR1 is WNHNN and CDR2 SYGVQD (reference sequence). This CDR3 spans 18 amino acids.

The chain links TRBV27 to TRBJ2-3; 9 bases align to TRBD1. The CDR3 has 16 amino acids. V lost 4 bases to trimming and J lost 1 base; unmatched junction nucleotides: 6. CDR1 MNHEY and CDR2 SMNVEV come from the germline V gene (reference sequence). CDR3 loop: CASSSPTGGGTDTQYF. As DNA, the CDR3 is TGTGCCAGCAGTTCCCCGACAGGGGGTGGCACAGATACGCAGTATTTT.

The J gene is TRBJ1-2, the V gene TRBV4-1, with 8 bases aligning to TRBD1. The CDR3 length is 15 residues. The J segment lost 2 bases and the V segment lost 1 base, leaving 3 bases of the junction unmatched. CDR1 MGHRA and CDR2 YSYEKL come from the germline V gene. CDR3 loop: CASSQGRTGNYGYTF. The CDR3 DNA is TGCGCCAGCAGCCAAGGCCGGACAGGGAACTATGGCTACACCTTC.

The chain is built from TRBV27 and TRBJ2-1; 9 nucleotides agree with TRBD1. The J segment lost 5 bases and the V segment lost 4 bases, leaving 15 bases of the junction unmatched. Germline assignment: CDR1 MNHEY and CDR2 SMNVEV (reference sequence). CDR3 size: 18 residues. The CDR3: CASSSGQGSSIGDNEQFF. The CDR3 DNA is TGTGCCAGCAGTTCGGGACAGGGCAGCTCCATCGGGGACAATGAGCAGTTCTTC.

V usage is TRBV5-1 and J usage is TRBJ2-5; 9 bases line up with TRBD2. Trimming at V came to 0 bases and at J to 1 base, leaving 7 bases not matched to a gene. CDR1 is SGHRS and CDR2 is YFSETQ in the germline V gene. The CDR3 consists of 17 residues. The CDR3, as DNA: TGCGCCAGCAGCTTGGCTTTTAGCGGGGGACCCCAAGAGACCCAGTACTTC. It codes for CASSLAFSGGPQETQYF.

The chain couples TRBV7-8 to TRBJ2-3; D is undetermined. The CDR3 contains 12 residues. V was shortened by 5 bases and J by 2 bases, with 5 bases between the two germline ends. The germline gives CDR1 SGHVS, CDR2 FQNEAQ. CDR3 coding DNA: TGTGCCAGCAGCCCTTTCACAGATACGCAGTATTTT. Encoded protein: CASSPFTDTQYF.

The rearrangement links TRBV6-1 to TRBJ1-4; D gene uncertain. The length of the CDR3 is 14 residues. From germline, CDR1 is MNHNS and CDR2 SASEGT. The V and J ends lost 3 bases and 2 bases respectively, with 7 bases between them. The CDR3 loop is CASSERQTNEKLFF. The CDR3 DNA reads TGTGCCAGCAGTGAGAGGCAGACTAATGAAAAACTGTTTTTT.

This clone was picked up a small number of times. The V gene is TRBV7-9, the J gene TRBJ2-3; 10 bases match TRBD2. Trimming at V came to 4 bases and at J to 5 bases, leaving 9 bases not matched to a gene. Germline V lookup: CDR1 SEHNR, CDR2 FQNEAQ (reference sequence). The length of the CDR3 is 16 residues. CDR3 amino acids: CASSYTLAGAGDTQYF. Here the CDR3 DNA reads TGTGCCAGCAGCTACACTCTAGCGGGAGCGGGAGATACGCAGTATTTT. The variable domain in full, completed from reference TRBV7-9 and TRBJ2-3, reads DTGVSQNPRHKITKRGQNVTFRCDPISEHNRLYWYRQTLGQGPEFLTYFQNEAQLEKSRLLSDRFSAERPKGSFSTLEIQRTEQGDSAMYLCASSYTLAGAGDTQYFGPGTRLTVL.

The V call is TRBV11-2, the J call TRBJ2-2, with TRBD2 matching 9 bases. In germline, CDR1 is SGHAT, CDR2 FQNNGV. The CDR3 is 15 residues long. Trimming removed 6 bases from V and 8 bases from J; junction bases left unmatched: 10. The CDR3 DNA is TGTGCCAGCAGTCCTGGGGCTAGCGGGAAGGGGGAGCTGTTTTTT. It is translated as CASSPGASGKGELFF.

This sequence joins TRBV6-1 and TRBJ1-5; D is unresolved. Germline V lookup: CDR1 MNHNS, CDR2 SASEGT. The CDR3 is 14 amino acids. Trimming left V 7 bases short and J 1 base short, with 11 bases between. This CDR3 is CASITAGSNQPQHF. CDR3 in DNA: TGTGCCAGCATCACAGCTGGGAGCAATCAGCCCCAGCATTTT.

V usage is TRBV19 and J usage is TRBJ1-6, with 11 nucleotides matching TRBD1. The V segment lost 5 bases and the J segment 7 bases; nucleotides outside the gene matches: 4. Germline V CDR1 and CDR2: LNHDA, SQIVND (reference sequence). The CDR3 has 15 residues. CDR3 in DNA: TGTGCCAGTAGTGGACAGGGGGCTTGGAATTCACCCCTCCACTTT. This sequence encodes CASSGQGAWNSPLHF.

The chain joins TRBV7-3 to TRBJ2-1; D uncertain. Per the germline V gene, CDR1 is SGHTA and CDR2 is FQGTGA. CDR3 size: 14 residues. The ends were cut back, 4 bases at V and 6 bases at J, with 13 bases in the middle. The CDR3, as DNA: TGTGCCAGCAGCTCCCTCGGCACGGGCAATGAGCAGTTCTTC. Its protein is CASSSLGTGNEQFF.

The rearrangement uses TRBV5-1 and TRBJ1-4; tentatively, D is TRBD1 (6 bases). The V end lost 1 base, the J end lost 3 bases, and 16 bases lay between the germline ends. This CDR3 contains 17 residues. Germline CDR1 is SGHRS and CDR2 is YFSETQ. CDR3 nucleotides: TGCGCCAGCAGCTTGCGTGGGGGCATGGTAGCTAATGAAAAACTGTTTTTT. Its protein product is CASSLRGGMVANEKLFF.

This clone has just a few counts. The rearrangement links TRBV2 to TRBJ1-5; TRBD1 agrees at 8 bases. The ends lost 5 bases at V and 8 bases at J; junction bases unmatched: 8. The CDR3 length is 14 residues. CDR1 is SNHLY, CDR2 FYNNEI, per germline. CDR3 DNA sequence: TGTGCCAGCAGTTCGGGACAGGCGTGGGAGCCCCAGCATTTT. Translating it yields CASSSGQAWEPQHF.

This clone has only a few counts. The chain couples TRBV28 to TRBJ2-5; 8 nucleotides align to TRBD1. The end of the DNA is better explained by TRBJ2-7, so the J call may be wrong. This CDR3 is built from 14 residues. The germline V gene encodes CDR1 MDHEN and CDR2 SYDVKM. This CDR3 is CASRAQGASYEQYF. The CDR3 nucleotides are TGTGCCAGCAGAGCCCAGGGGGCCTCCTACGAGCAGTACTTC.

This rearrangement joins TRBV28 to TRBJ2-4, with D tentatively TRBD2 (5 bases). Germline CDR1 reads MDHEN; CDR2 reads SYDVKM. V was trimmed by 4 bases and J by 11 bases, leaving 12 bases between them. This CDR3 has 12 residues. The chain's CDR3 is CASSSGLNFQYF. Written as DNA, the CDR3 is TGTGCCAGCAGTTCTGGACTGAACTTTCAGTACTTC.

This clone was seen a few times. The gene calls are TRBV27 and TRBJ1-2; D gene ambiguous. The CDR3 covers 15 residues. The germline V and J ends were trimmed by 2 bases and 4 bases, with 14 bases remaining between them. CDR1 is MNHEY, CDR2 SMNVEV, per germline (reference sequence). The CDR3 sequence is CASSLVGRAGYGYTF. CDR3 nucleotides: TGTGCCAGCAGTTTAGTAGGACGGGCGGGCTATGGCTACACCTTC.

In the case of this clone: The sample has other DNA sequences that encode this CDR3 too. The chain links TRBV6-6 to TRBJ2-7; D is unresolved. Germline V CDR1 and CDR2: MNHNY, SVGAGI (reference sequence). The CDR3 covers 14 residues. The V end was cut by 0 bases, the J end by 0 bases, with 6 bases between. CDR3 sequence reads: CASSYSRSSYEQYF. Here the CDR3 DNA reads TGTGCCAGCAGTTACTCTCGGAGCTCCTACGAGCAGTACTTC.

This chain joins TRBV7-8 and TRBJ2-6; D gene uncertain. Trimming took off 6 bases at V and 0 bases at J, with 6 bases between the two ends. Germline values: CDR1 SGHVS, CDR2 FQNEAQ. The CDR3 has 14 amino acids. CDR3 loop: CASSLFSGANVLTF. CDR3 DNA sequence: TGTGCCAGCAGTCTTTTCTCTGGGGCCAACGTCCTGACTTTC.

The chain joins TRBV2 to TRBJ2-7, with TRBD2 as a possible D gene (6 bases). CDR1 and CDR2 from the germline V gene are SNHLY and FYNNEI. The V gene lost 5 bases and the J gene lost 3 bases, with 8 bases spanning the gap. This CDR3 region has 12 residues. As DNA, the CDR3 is TGTGCCAGCAGTCGACTAGACTACGAGCAGTACTTC. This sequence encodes CASSRLDYEQYF.

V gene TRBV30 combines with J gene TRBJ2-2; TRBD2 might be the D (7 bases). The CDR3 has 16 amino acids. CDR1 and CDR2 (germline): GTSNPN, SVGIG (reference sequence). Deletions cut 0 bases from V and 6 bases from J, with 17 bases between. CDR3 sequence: CAWSVGRGASAGELFF. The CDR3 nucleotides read TGTGCCTGGAGTGTAGGACGGGGGGCCTCCGCCGGGGAGCTGTTTTTT. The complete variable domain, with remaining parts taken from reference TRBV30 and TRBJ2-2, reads SQTIHQWPATLVQPVGSPLSLECTVEGTSNPNLYWYRQAAGRGLQLLFYSVGIGQISSEVPQNLSASRPQDRQFILSSKKLLLSDSGFYLCAWSVGRGASAGELFFGEGSRLTVL.

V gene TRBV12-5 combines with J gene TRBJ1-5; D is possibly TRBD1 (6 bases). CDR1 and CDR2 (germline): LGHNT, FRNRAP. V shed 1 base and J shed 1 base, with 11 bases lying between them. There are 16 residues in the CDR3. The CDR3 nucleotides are TGTGCTAGTGGTTTGGATACAGGGATAAGCAATCAGCCCCAGCATTTT. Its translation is CASGLDTGISNQPQHF. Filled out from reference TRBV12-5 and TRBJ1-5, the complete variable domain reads DARVTQTPRHKVTEMGQEVTMRCQPILGHNTVFWYRQTMMQGLELLAYFRNRAPLDDSGMPKDRFSAEMPDATLATLKIQPSEPRDSAVYFCASGLDTGISNQPQHFGDGTRLSIL.

CDR3 sequence reads: CASSSGLAGGAGELFF. CDR3 sequence (DNA): TGTGCCAGCAGCTCCGGACTAGCGGGAGGGGCCGGGGAGCTGTTTTTT. The chain is built from TRBV5-4 and TRBJ2-2, with 15 bases fitting TRBD2. Germline-derived CDR1 and CDR2 are SGHNT and YYREEE (reference sequence). The CDR3 has 16 amino acids. Unmatched junction bases numbered 3, after V lost 3 bases and J lost 6 bases.

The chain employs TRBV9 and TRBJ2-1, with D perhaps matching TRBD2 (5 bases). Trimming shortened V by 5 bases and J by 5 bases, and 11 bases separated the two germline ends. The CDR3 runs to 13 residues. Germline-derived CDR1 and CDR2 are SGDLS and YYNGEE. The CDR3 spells CASSSELDNEQFF. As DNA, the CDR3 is TGTGCCAGCAGTAGCGAGTTAGACAATGAGCAGTTCTTC.